The present T cell receptor beta chain was sequenced within a study of breast tumors, draining lymph nodes, adjacent tissues (dated by TCRdb to 2016 to 2018). Broadly, across the study: The study compared TCR beta repertoires across tumor, adjacent nontumor tissue and axillary lymph nodes from breast cancer patients. The study aimed to assess the relationships and possible T-cell exchange between tumor, surrounding tissue and draining lymph node repertoires in human breast cancer.

The sequencer was an Illumina HiSeq 2000. TCR beta chain libraries were generated through multiplex PCR amplification. High-throughput sequencing was used to analyze the amplified TCR beta chain products. Starting from the raw public reads, TCRdb applied fastp trimming at Q25, assembled clones with MiXCR and retained in-frame beta chains. Each entry merges the rows of one CDR3 protein and shows their most common DNA and genes. In all, the sample holds tens of thousands of distinct CDR3 sequences, and 36% of those were seen once. The leading ten clones occupy about 11% of the sample. Trimming accounts for 0 bases at V and 5 bases at J, while the number of junction bases matched to no gene is 12. The cysteine opens and the phenylalanine closes a CDR3 of 19 amino acids. Of the read, only the CDR3 DNA is kept; its 57 bases are in frame from base 1. CDR1 SGHDT and CDR2 YYEEEE were looked up in the germline V gene.

This clonotype is regarded as medium-sized (0.01 to 0.1%). This receptor's antigen is unknown. No base quality values were provided; no much bigger clone lies one nucleotide off. Here is what the overall study found, with its caveats: The conclusion that tumor T cells originate in lymph nodes was presented as consistent with a hypothesis rather than as directly demonstrated. In luminal-like breast cancer, tumor and nontumor tissue repertoires resembled each other significantly more than in basal-like breast cancer. The data were judged consistent with most tumor T cells deriving from the lymph node and then expanding within tumor tissue. Tumor T-cell repertoires showed less diversity than lymph node repertoires and more diversity than nontumor tissue repertoires, and tumor T-cell repertoires showed preferential V and J gene usage.

The V gene is TRBV5-6 and the J gene is TRBJ2-5, with TRBD2 matching 14 junction bases. The sample taken for sequencing was breast tumor tissue. This clonotype was obtained from a female donor with breast cancer. Some clones in this sample may be carry-over from other donors' samples. The CDR3 has the sequence CASSLGGGTSGGPRETQYF. The DNA sequence is TGTGCCAGCAGCTTGGGGGGGGGGACTAGCGGGGGACCGAGGGAGACCCAGTACTTC. Beyond the CDR3, the reference TRBV5-6 and TRBJ2-5 genes provide the residues; the full variable domain reads: DAGVTQSPTHLIKTRGQQVTLRCSPKSGHDTVSWYQQALGQGPQFIFQYYEEEERQRGNFPDRFSGHQFPNYSSELNVNALLLGDSALYLCASSLGGGTSGGPRETQYFGPGTRLLVL.